The rows below give T cell receptor beta chains drawn from one sample of a study of blood T cell repertoires in COVID-19. Method: immunoSEQ multiplex PCR; TCRdb's copy keeps in-frame clones and lacks some. Of hundreds of thousands of clones in the sample, 89% were seen once. The material sequenced was peripheral blood. The source of these receptors is a woman aged 25 to 39 with COVID-19, enrolled during active disease. CDR3s include the opening cysteine and the closing phenylalanine or tryptophan. A D gene is named only where the DNA matches it firmly. Clone size is shown for a subset of rows, as once, few, many or a class of expanded clone.

TRBV6-5	TRBJ1-5	.	.	TGTGCCAGCAGTTCGAACGAGGGGGGGGGTGAGGAGCCCCAGCATTTT	CASSSNEGGGEEPQHF
TRBV2	TRBJ1-1	.	.	TGTGCCAGCAGGAGGACACAGAACACTGAAGCTTTCTTT	CASRRTQNTEAFF
TRBV10-3	TRBJ2-5	.	TRBD2	TGTGCCATCAGTGAAAATCCGGGACTAGCGGGCTCGCCCCAGTACTTC	CAISENPGLAGSPQYF
TRBV5-4	TRBJ2-1	.	TRBD1	TGTGCCAGCAGCAGGACAGGGTTTTCCTACAATGAGCAGTTCTTC	CASSRTGFSYNEQFF
TRBV2	TRBJ2-1	.	TRBD2	TGTGCCAGCAGAAGGACTAGCGGGAGCAATGAGCAGTTCTTC	CASRRTSGSNEQFF
TRBV11-3	TRBJ2-1	.	.	TGTGCCAGCAGCCCGCGCCGGGACAATGAGCAGTTCTTC	CASSPRRDNEQFF
TRBV19	TRBJ1-5	.	TRBD1	TGTGCCAGTAGTATAGGACAGGGTGTCAGCAATCAGCCCCAGCATTTT	CASSIGQGVSNQPQHF
TRBV5-4	TRBJ2-3	.	.	TGTGCCAGCAGCTTGGATGAGATGTCGTTTGATGAATCAGATACGCAGTATTTT	CASSLDEMSFDESDTQYF
TRBV7-6	TRBJ2-3	.	.	TGTGCCAGCAGCCCCCGCTTCCGGGGGGCGCGTGCAGATACGCAGTATTTT	CASSPRFRGARADTQYF
TRBV7-2	TRBJ1-6	.	TRBD1	TGTGCCAGCAGCTTAGGCGGACAGGGATCGAGACCCCTCCACTTT	CASSLGGQGSRPLHF
TRBV3-1/TRBV3-2	TRBJ1-1	.	TRBD1	TGTGCCAGCAGCCCGCTGACAGGGGGCTTGAACACTGAAGCTTTCTTT	CASSPLTGGLNTEAFF
TRBV30	TRBJ2-3	.	TRBD1	TGTGCCTGGAGTTCTACAGGGGGAGCAGATACGCAGTATTTT	CAWSSTGGADTQYF
TRBV27	TRBJ1-2	.	.	TGTGCCAGCAGTCCTCGGGGGGGATGGGGCTATGGCTACACCTTC	CASSPRGGWGYGYTF
TRBV2	TRBJ2-2	.	.	TGTGCCAGCAGTCGGGACACCGGGGAGCTGTTTTTT	CASSRDTGELFF
TRBV6-5	TRBJ2-5	.	.	TGTGCCAGCAGTTACGGGCAGGGGCTAGAGACCCAGTACTTC	CASSYGQGLETQYF
TRBV9	TRBJ1-1	.	TRBD1	TGTGCCAGCAGCGGTGGGCAGGGGGCCTTCGGGAGTGATGAAGCTTTCTTT	CASSGGQGAFGSDEAFF
TRBV27	TRBJ2-1	.	TRBD1	TGTGCCAGCAGTTTTACCGCCGGGACAGGGATGGTCAATGAGCAGTTCTTC	CASSFTAGTGMVNEQFF
TRBV7-2	TRBJ2-2	.	.	TGTGCCAGCAGCTTTAGCACCGGGGAGCTGTTTTTT	CASSFSTGELFF
TRBV6-5	TRBJ2-7	.	.	TGTGCCAGCAGTTACTCGAGTGCAGGGGCCTACGAGCAGTACTTC	CASSYSSAGAYEQYF
TRBV14	TRBJ1-1	.	.	TGTGCCAGCAGCCAAGAAGGCAGGGCGAACACTGAAGCTTTCTTT	CASSQEGRANTEAFF
TRBV3-1/TRBV3-2	TRBJ2-1	.	TRBD2	TGTGCCAGCAGCCAAGACTGGGGTGGGGCTAGCGGGAGTGGCAATGAGCAGTTCTTC	CASSQDWGGASGSGNEQFF
TRBV2	TRBJ1-2	.	TRBD1	TGTGCCAGCCAGGGACAGGTCTATGGCTACACCTTC	CASQGQVYGYTF
TRBV6-5	TRBJ2-3	.	TRBD2	TGTGCCAGCAAGGGACTAGCGGGGGGCGCAGATACGCAGTATTTT	CASKGLAGGADTQYF
TRBV9	TRBJ2-1	once	TRBD2	TGTGCCAGCAGCGTAGATTGGCTAGCGGGAGAGTTCTACAATGAGCAGTTCTTC	CASSVDWLAGEFYNEQFF
TRBV27	TRBJ2-5	.	TRBD2	TGTGCCAGCAGTCGGGCGGGACTAGCGGGTTTGGATGGGGAGACCCAGTACTTC	CASSRAGLAGLDGETQYF
TRBV15	TRBJ2-5	.	.	TGTGCCACCAGCACTTCTCAGGGGTACCAAGAGACCCAGTACTTC	CATSTSQGYQETQYF
TRBV7-2	TRBJ1-1	.	TRBD1	TGTGCCAGCAGCTCCCTCGACAGGGCAAACACTGAAGCTTTCTTT	CASSSLDRANTEAFF
TRBV19	TRBJ2-3	.	TRBD1	TGTGCCAGTAGTATCATGGGGGGACAGGGGAATACGCAGTATTTT	CASSIMGGQGNTQYF
TRBV28	TRBJ1-5	.	.	TGTGCCAGCAGTTGGGCCAACAATCAGCCCCAGCATTTT	CASSWANNQPQHF
TRBV5-1	TRBJ1-2	.	TRBD1	TGCGCCAGCAGCTCCCGGACAGGGGGCAACTATGGCTACACCTTC	CASSSRTGGNYGYTF
TRBV19	TRBJ2-7	once	TRBD2	TGTGCCAGTAGTATTTCTAGCGGGGTCCACGAGCAGTACTTC	CASSISSGVHEQYF
TRBV10-2	TRBJ2-7	once	TRBD1	TGCGCCAGCAGTGTTCAGGGGGACGAGCAGTACTTC	CASSVQGDEQYF
TRBV18	TRBJ2-3	.	.	TGTGCCAGCTCACCACCGGCCGATACGCAGTATTTT	CASSPPADTQYF
TRBV25-1	TRBJ2-5	once	TRBD2	TGTGCCAGCAGTGAAGGGCTAGCGGGAGTTCAAGAGACCCAGTACTTC	CASSEGLAGVQETQYF
TRBV5-1	TRBJ2-1	once	TRBD2	TGCGCCAGCAGCTTTAGCGGGGGGAGAGGGAATGAGCAGTTCTTC	CASSFSGGRGNEQFF
TRBV5-4	TRBJ1-2	.	.	TGTGCCAGCAGCTTACGGGAACAGTTAAACTATGGCTACACCTTC	CASSLREQLNYGYTF
TRBV11-2	TRBJ2-7	.	TRBD2	TGTGCCAGCAGCCCAGCGGGGGGAGGGTACGAGCAGTACTTC	CASSPAGGGYEQYF
TRBV5-1	TRBJ1-5	.	.	TGCGCCAGCAGCTTGTCAGGTAGCAATCAGCCCCAGCATTTT	CASSLSGSNQPQHF
TRBV9	TRBJ2-3	.	.	TGTGCCAGCAGCGTTGACGGAGCTAGCACAGATACGCAGTATTTT	CASSVDGASTDTQYF
TRBV30	TRBJ1-2	.	.	TGTGCCTGGAGTGCACTTGCGGGTCCGCAAGCTAACTATGGCTACACCTTC	CAWSALAGPQANYGYTF
TRBV28	TRBJ2-5	.	.	TGTGCCAGCAGTTTAGGCAACAGGGTATCCCAAGAGACCCAGTACTTC	CASSLGNRVSQETQYF
TRBV19	TRBJ2-2	.	TRBD1	TGTGCCAGTAGTTGGCAGGGGGCCACCGAGCTGTTTTTT	CASSWQGATELFF
TRBV7-9	TRBJ2-2	.	.	TGTGCCAGCAGCTTAAACTGGGGGGAGCTGTTTTTT	CASSLNWGELFF
TRBV4-2	TRBJ1-2	.	.	TGTGCCAGCAGCCAAGGAATCCAGGGGTTGGAAGGCTACACCTTC	CASSQGIQGLEGYTF
TRBV19	TRBJ1-2	.	TRBD1	TGTGCCAGTAGTACCCGTGGGACAGATAACTATGGCTACACCTTC	CASSTRGTDNYGYTF
TRBV5-1	TRBJ2-1	.	TRBD1	TGCGCCAGCAGCTCCTATCGGCAGGGGGCCCAATACAATGAGCAGTTCTTC	CASSSYRQGAQYNEQFF
TRBV6-5	TRBJ2-1	.	.	TGTGCCAGCAGTGACTCTTTCCGGGGAAAGTTCTTC	CASSDSFRGKFF
TRBV27	TRBJ1-1	once	TRBD1	TGTGCCAGCAGTGAGAGGACAGGGGTAGCTGAAGCTTTCTTT	CASSERTGVAEAFF
TRBV5-8	TRBJ2-6	.	TRBD1	TGTGCCAGCAGCCGAGACTTCGGGACAGCAAACTCTGGGGCCAACGTCCTGACTTTC	CASSRDFGTANSGANVLTF
TRBV6-6	TRBJ1-4	few	.	TGTGCCAGCAGTTCCCTTAATGAAAAACTGTTTTTT	CASSSLNEKLFF
TRBV28	TRBJ1-1	.	.	TGTGCCAGCAGGCACGGCGGAGTGAACACTGAAGCTTTCTTT	CASRHGGVNTEAFF
TRBV19	TRBJ1-4	.	TRBD1	TGTGCCAGTAGTAGAGAATCGGACAGGGGCGAAAAACTGTTTTTT	CASSRESDRGEKLFF
TRBV24-1	TRBJ2-2	few	TRBD2	TGTGCCACCAGTGCCCGCTCGAGGGGACTAGCGGGCGACACCGGGGAGCTGTTTTTT	CATSARSRGLAGDTGELFF
TRBV28	TRBJ2-7	.	TRBD2	TGTGCCAGCAACCGGGCGGGGGGGCCCTACGAGCAGTACTTC	CASNRAGGPYEQYF
TRBV27	TRBJ1-1	.	TRBD1	TGTGCCAGCAGTAACCGGGACAGTGAAGCTTTCTTT	CASSNRDSEAFF
TRBV6-2/TRBV6-3	TRBJ1-1	.	TRBD1	TGTGCCAGCAGCCCAGGACAGGGGACATGGAACACTGAAGCTTTCTTT	CASSPGQGTWNTEAFF